The 13 T cell receptor beta chains below were found in one sample sequenced in a study of identifying expanded T cells in peripheral blood. The repertoire was sequenced with immunoSEQ multiplex PCR; TCRdb's copy has only in-frame clones and lacks some. The sample yields 95,000 to 150,000 clones, 84% seen once. The sequencing sample was made of blood. The receptors come from a person aged 18 to 70 in good health.

This chain connects TRBV7-2 to TRBJ1-1; D unresolved. In germline, CDR1 is SGHTA, CDR2 FQGNSA. The V end lost 1 base, the J end lost 6 bases, and 9 bases lay between the germline ends. The CDR3 has 13 residues. Here the CDR3 reads CASSLVGGAEAFF. In nucleotides, the CDR3 is TGTGCCAGCAGCTTAGTAGGAGGAGCTGAAGCTTTCTTT.

The rearrangement joins TRBV7-9 to TRBJ2-5; tentative D call: TRBD2 (5 bases). This CDR3 region has 11 residues. Trimming took 8 bases from V and 4 from J, leaving 8 bases between them. Looked up from germline, CDR1 is SEHNR and CDR2 is FQNEAQ (reference sequence). CDR3 nucleotide sequence: TGTGCCAGCGGAGAGGGAGAGACCCAGTACTTC. It translates to CASGEGETQYF.

This chain connects TRBV7-2 to TRBJ2-1; TRBD1 or TRBD2 may be the D gene (7 bases each). The CDR3 covers 15 residues. CDR1 and CDR2 (germline): SGHTA, FQGNSA. V dropped 1 base and J dropped 12 bases, with 19 bases sitting between them. CDR3 DNA sequence: TGTGCCAGCAGCTTAGGGGGGGGCGACAGGGAGCCGCAGTTCTTC. Translated, it gives CASSLGGGDREPQFF.

The gene calls are TRBV7-2 and TRBJ2-7, with D perhaps matching TRBD1 or TRBD2 (6 bases each). The ends were cut back, 3 bases at V and 12 bases at J, with 24 bases in the middle. This CDR3 region has 15 residues. Germline V gene lookup returns CDR1 SGHTA and CDR2 FQGNSA. The CDR3: CASSFFPGGRGVWYF. The DNA of the CDR3 is TGTGCCAGCAGCTTTTTCCCTGGGGGTAGGGGGGTCTGGTACTTC. The variable domain in full, completed from reference TRBV7-2 and TRBJ2-7, reads GAGVSQSPSNKVTEKGKDVELRCDPISGHTALYWYRQSLGQGLEFLIYFQGNSAPDKSGLPSDRFSAERTGGSVSTLTIQRTQQEDSAVYLCASSFFPGGRGVWYFGPGTRLTVT.

V usage is TRBV6-6 and J usage is TRBJ1-1; maybe TRBD1 (5 bases). The V gene lost 4 bases and the J gene lost 7 bases, with 16 bases spanning the gap. Per the germline V gene, CDR1 is MNHNY and CDR2 is SVGAGI (reference sequence). The CDR3 extends over 14 amino acids. The CDR3 loop reads CASSLRQPGGEAFF. The CDR3 DNA reads TGTGCCAGCAGTTTACGACAGCCAGGCGGTGAAGCTTTCTTT.

J is TRBJ1-1 and V is TRBV7-9; a possible D gene is TRBD1 (6 bases). CDR1 and CDR2 from the germline V gene are SEHNR and FQNEAQ (reference sequence). The CDR3 contains 13 residues. V gave up 3 bases and J gave up 5 bases, with 10 bases separating them. CDR3: CASSFGGQTEAFF. In DNA form, the CDR3 reads TGTGCCAGCAGCTTTGGGGGGCAAACTGAAGCTTTCTTT.

The chain is built from TRBV6-5 and TRBJ1-2; D not resolved. Between the trimmed V and J ends, which lost 5 bases and 5 bases, there was a span of 18 bases. CDR1 and CDR2 from the germline V gene are MNHEY and SVGAGI. This CDR3 has 15 residues. The CDR3 reads CASSNAHGLIYGYTF. The CDR3 region has the DNA TGTGCCAGCAGTAACGCTCACGGCCTAATTTATGGCTACACCTTC.

This rearrangement joins TRBV7-9 to TRBJ2-7; D perhaps matches TRBD1 (6 bases). Trimming took 4 bases from V and 2 from J, leaving 18 bases between them. The length of the CDR3 is 16 residues. The V gene's germline CDR1 is SEHNR and CDR2 FQNEAQ (reference sequence). CDR3 in amino acids: CASSSPGDALPYEQYF. CDR3 bases: TGTGCCAGCAGCTCGCCAGGGGATGCGCTTCCCTACGAGCAGTACTTC.

Written as DNA, the CDR3 is TGTGCCAGCAGCGTAGTGACTAGCGGGGGGGCGGTCGACGGCACAGATACGCAGTATTTT. Translated: CASSVVTSGGAVDGTDTQYF. The chain couples TRBV9 to TRBJ2-3; 14 bases align to TRBD2. Germline assignment: CDR1 SGDLS and CDR2 YYNGEE. After removal of 0 bases from V and 1 base from J, the junction contained 10 bases not matched to a gene. CDR3 length equals 20 residues.

V usage is TRBV4-3 and J usage is TRBJ1-1; a weak D match, TRBD1 (5 bases). Germline CDR1 is LGHNA and CDR2 is YSLEER. The CDR3 spans 15 residues. V was trimmed by 1 base and J by 8 bases, leaving 17 bases between them. The CDR3 region is CASSQASQGDAEAFF. The CDR3 region has the DNA TGCGCCAGCAGCCAAGCGTCGCAGGGCGATGCGGAAGCTTTCTTT.

The chain combines TRBV6-1 with TRBJ2-7; D is undetermined. CDR1 and CDR2 from the germline V gene are MNHNS and SASEGT. Trimming shortened V by 9 bases and J by 2 bases, and 11 bases separated the two germline ends. The CDR3 contains 12 residues. CDR3 nucleotide sequence: TGTGCCAGTGCCCATATGACCTACGAGCAGTACTTC. Protein product: CASAHMTYEQYF.

The rearrangement links TRBV6-1 to TRBJ2-6; D uncertain. CDR1 is MNHNS, CDR2 SASEGT, per germline. The CDR3 runs to 15 residues. V was clipped by 6 bases and J by 0 bases, with 9 bases between them. Here the CDR3 reads CASRTESSGANVLTF. CDR3 nucleotides: TGTGCCAGCAGAACGGAAAGCTCTGGGGCCAACGTCCTGACTTTC.

V usage is TRBV30 and J usage is TRBJ2-5; D may be TRBD1 or TRBD2 (5 bases each). The V gene's germline CDR1 is GTSNPN and CDR2 SVGIG (reference sequence). Trimming stripped 2 bases from V and 5 bases from J, with 12 bases between. The CDR3 length is 13 residues. The CDR3 DNA is TGTGCCTGGAGTACCGGGACGACTGAGACCCAGTACTTC. Amino acids: CAWSTGTTETQYF.